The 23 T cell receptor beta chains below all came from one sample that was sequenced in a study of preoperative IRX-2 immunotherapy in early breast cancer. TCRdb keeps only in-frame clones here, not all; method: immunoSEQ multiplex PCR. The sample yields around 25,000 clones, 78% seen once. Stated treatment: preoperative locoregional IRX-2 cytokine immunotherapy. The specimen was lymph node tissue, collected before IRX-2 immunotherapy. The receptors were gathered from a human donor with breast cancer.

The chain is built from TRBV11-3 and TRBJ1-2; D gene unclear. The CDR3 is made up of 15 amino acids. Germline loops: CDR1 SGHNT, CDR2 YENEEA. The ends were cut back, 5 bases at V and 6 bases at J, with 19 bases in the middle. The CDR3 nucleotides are TGTGCCAGCAGCCAACAGACGGGTTGGGAGCATGGCTACACCTTC. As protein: CASSQQTGWEHGYTF.

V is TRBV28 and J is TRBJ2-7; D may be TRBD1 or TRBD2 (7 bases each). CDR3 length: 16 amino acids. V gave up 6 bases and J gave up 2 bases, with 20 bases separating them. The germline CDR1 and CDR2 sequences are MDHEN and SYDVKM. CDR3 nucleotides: TGTGCCAGCAGCCTAGCTGGGGCAGGGGGGGCCTACGAGCAGTACTTC. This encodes CASSLAGAGGAYEQYF.

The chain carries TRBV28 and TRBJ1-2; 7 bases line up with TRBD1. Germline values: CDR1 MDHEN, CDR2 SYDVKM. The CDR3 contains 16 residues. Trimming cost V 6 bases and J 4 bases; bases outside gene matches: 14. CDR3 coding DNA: TGTGCCAGCAGCGAGAACAGGGGTTGGGGTGGCTATGGCTACACCTTC. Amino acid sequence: CASSENRGWGGYGYTF.

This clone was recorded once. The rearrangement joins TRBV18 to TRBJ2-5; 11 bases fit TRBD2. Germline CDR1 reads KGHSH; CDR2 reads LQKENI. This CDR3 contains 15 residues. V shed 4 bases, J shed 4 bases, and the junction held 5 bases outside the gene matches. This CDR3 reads CASSLSGGAGETQYF. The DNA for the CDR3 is TGTGCCAGCTCACTTAGCGGGGGGGCCGGAGAGACCCAGTACTTC.

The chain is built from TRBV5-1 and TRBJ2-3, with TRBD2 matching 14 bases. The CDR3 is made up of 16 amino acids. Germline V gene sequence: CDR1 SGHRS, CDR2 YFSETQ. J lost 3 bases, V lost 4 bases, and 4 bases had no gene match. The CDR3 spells CASSTGLAGGTDTQYF. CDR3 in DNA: TGCGCCAGCAGCACTGGACTAGCGGGGGGTACAGATACGCAGTATTTT.

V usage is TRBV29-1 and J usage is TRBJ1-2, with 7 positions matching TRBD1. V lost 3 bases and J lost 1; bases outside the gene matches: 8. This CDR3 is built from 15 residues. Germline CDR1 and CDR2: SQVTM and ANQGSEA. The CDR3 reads CSVEGDRDRNYGYTF. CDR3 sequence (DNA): TGCAGCGTTGAGGGAGACAGGGACCGTAACTATGGCTACACCTTC.

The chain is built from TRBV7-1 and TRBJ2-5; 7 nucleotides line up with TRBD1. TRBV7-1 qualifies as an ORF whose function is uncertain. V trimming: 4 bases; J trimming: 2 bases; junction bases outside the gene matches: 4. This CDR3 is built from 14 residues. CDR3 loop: CASSLDRAQETQYF. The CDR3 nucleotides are TGTGCCAGCAGCTTAGACAGGGCACAAGAGACCCAGTACTTC.

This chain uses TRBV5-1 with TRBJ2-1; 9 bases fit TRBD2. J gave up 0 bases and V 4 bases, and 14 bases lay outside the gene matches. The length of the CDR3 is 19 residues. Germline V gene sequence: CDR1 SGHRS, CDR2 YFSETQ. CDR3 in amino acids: CASSGKLAGTISSYNEQFF. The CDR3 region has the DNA TGCGCCAGCAGCGGCAAGCTAGCGGGGACAATTAGCTCCTACAATGAGCAGTTCTTC.

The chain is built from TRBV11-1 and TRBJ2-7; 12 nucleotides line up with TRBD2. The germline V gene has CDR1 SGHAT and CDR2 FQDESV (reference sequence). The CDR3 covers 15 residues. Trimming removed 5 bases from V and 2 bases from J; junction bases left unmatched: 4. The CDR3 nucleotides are TGTGCCAGCAGCCGACTAGCGGGGGTTGCCTACGAGCAGTACTTC. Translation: CASSRLAGVAYEQYF.

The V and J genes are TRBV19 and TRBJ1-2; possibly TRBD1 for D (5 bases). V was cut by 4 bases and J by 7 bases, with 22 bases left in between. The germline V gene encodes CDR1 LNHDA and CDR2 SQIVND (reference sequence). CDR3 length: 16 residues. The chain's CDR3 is CASSTRFGREGSGYTF. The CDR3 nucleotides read TGTGCCAGTAGTACACGGTTTGGCAGGGAAGGCAGTGGCTACACCTTC.

CDR3 amino acids: CASSPQPGARDNEQFF. The CDR3 region has the DNA TGTGCCAGCTCACCACAACCAGGGGCGAGGGACAATGAGCAGTTCTTC. V usage is TRBV18 and J usage is TRBJ2-1, with a tentative D call TRBD1 (6 bases). Trimming cost V 1 base and J 5 bases, with 15 bases left between them. Per the germline V gene, CDR1 is KGHSH and CDR2 is LQKENI. This CDR3 has 16 amino acids.

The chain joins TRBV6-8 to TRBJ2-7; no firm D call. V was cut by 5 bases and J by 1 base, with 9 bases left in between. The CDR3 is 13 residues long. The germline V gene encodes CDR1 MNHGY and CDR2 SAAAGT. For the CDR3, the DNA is TGTGCCAGCAGTGCCCAGCCTTCCTACGAGCAGTACTTC. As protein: CASSAQPSYEQYF.

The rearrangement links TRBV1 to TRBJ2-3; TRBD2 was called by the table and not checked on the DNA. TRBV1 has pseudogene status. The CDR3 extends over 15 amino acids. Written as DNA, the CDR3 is TGCACCAGCGGCCCAGCGGGGGCTTCCACAGATACGCAGTATTTT. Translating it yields CTSGPAGASTDTQYF.

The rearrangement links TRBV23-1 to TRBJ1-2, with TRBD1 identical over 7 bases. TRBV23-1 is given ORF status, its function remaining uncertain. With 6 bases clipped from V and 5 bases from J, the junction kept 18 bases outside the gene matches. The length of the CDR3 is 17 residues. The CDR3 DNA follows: TGCGCCAGCAGCTTAGGACGAGGGGAGGGGGCAACGTATGGCTACACCTTC. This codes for CASSLGRGEGATYGYTF.

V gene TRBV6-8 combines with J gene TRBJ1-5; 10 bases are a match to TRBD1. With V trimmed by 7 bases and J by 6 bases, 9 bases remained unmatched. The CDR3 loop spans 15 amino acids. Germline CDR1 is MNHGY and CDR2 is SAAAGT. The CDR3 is CASTGQGDRGQPQHF. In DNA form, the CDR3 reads TGTGCCAGCACTGGACAGGGGGATCGGGGTCAGCCCCAGCATTTT.

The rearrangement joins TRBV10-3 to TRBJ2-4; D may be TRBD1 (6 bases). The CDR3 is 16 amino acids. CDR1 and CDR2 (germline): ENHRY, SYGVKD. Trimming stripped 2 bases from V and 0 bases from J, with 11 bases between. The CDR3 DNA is TGTGCCATCAGTGAGCAGACAGGACTAGCCAAAAACATTCAGTACTTC. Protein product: CAISEQTGLAKNIQYF.

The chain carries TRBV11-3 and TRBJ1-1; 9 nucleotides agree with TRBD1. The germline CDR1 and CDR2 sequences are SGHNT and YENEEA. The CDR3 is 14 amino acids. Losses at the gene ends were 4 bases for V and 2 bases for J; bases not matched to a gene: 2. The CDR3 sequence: CASSSDRGNTEAFF. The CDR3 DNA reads TGTGCCAGCAGCTCGGACAGGGGAAACACTGAAGCTTTCTTT. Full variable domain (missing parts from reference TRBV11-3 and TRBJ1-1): EAGVVQSPRYKIIEKKQPVAFWCNPISGHNTLYWYLQNLGQGPELLIRYENEEAVDDSQLPKDRFSAERLKGVDSTLKIQPAELGDSAVYLCASSSDRGNTEAFFGQGTRLTVV.

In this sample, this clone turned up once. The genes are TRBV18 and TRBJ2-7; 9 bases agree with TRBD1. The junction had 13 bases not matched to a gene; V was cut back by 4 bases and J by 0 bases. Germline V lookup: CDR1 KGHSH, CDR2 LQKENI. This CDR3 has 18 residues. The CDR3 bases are TGTGCCAGCTCACTCCGGGACCCGGGACAGGGTAGCTCCTACGAGCAGTACTTC. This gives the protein CASSLRDPGQGSSYEQYF.

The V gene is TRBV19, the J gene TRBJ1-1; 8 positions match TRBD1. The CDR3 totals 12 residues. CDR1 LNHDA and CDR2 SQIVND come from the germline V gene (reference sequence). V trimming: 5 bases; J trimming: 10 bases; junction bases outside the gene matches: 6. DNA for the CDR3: TGTGCCAGTAGTGGCAGGGGGCGCGGAGCTTTCTTT. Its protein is CASSGRGRGAFF.

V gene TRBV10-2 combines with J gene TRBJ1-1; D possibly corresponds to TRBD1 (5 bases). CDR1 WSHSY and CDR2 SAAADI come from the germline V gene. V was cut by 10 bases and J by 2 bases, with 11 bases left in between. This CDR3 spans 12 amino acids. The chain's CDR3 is CATGTGNTEAFF. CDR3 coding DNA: TGCGCCACCGGGACGGGAAACACTGAAGCTTTCTTT.

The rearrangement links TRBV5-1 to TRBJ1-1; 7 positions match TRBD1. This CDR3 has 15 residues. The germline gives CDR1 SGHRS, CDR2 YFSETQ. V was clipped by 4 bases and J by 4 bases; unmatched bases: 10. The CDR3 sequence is CASSTGQSAGTEAFF. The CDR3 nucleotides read TGCGCCAGCAGCACGGGACAGTCGGCCGGCACTGAAGCTTTCTTT.

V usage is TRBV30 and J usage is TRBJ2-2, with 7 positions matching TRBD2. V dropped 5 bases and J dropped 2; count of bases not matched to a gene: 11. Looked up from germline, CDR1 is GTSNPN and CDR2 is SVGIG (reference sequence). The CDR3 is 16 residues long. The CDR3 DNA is TGTGCCTGGGTCCCCCCGACTAGCTATAACACCGGGGAGCTGTTTTTT. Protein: CAWVPPTSYNTGELFF.

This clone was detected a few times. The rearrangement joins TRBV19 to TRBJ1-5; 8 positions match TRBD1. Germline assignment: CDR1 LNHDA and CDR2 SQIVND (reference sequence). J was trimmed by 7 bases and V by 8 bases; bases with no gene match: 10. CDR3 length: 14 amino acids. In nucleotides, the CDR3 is TGTGCCAGTTATGGACAGGGAGTCAGCCAGCCCCAGCATTTT. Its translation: CASYGQGVSQPQHF.